Following are 30 T cell receptor beta chains from one sample sequenced in a study of siplizumab effects on memory and regulatory T cells. TCRdb's table, derived via immunoSEQ multiplex PCR, lists solely in-frame clones and lacks some. The table lists about 82,000 clones, roughly 86% of them singletons. The sample taken for sequencing was Tregs sorted from blood. Every receptor here comes from a human donor in good health.

V and J are TRBV27 and TRBJ1-2; a possible D gene is TRBD1 (6 bases). CDR1 is MNHEY and CDR2 is SMNVEV in the germline V gene (reference sequence). This CDR3 comprises 13 residues. V lost 4 bases and J 2 bases, leaving 8 bases between the germline ends. This chain's CDR3 is CASSSQGNYGYTF. The CDR3 bases are TGTGCCAGCAGTTCACAGGGAAACTATGGCTACACCTTC.

The chain couples TRBV9 to TRBJ2-5; D assignment may be TRBD1 or TRBD2 (6 bases each). Trimming left V 2 bases short and J 2 bases short, with 16 bases between. The length of the CDR3 is 16 residues. Germline V CDR1 and CDR2: SGDLS, YYNGEE. CDR3 amino acids: CASSVGLSRGQETQYF. DNA for the CDR3: TGTGCCAGCAGCGTTGGACTATCGAGGGGGCAAGAGACCCAGTACTTC. Variable domain in full (rest from reference TRBV9 and TRBJ2-5): DSGVTQTPKHLITATGQRVTLRCSPRSGDLSVYWYQQSLDQGLQFLIQYYNGEERAKGNILERFSAQQFPDLHSELNLSSLELGDSALYFCASSVGLSRGQETQYFGPGTRLLVL.

V gene TRBV6-6 combines with J gene TRBJ2-5; TRBD2 agrees at 9 bases. CDR3 size: 15 residues. J lost 5 bases, V lost 8 bases, and 12 bases had no gene match. Germline CDR1 reads MNHNY; CDR2 reads SVGAGI (reference sequence). In DNA, the CDR3 is TGTGCCAGCGGGGAGCGGGGGGCCCCTGGCGAGACCCAGTACTTC. It translates to CASGERGAPGETQYF.

The chain joins TRBV11-2 to TRBJ1-1; D uncertain. Between the trimmed V and J ends, which lost 3 bases and 1 base, there was a span of 15 bases. Germline CDR1 reads SGHAT; CDR2 reads FQNNGV. The CDR3 length is 16 residues. The CDR3, as DNA: TGTGCCAGCAGCTTTCCCTCCGGCGGGAGGAACACTGAAGCTTTCTTT. Its translation is CASSFPSGGRNTEAFF. The variable domain in full, with the rest retrieved from reference TRBV11-2 and TRBJ1-1, is EAGVAQSPRYKIIEKRQSVAFWCNPISGHATLYWYQQILGQGPKLLIQFQNNGVVDDSQLPKDRFSAERLKGVDSTLKIQPAKLEDSAVYLCASSFPSGGRNTEAFFGQGTRLTVV.

The CDR3 sequence is CASSDQTGGLYRQETQYF. The CDR3 DNA sequence: TGTGCCAGCAGTGACCAGACAGGAGGGCTGTACCGCCAAGAGACCCAGTACTTC. The chain combines TRBV2 with TRBJ2-5; D may correspond to TRBD1 or TRBD2 (6 bases each). Trimming took off 3 bases at V and 1 base at J, with 21 bases between the two ends. The CDR3 has 18 residues. Per the germline V gene, CDR1 is SNHLY and CDR2 is FYNNEI.

The J gene is TRBJ2-2, the V gene TRBV28, with a weak D call TRBD2 (7 bases). The CDR3 length is 15 residues. Trimming left V 5 bases short and J 6 bases short, with 16 bases between. Germline V CDR1 and CDR2: MDHEN, SYDVKM. As DNA, the CDR3 is TGTGCCAGCAGTCGAGGGGGGGCAGAGGCCGGGGAGCTGTTTTTT. Translating it yields CASSRGGAEAGELFF.

The rearrangement links TRBV18 to TRBJ2-7, with TRBD1 matching over 12 bases. Germline V gene lookup returns CDR1 KGHSH and CDR2 LQKENI. V gave up 5 bases and J gave up 6 bases; unmatched junction bases: 5. This CDR3 region has 14 residues. The CDR3 region has the DNA TGTGCCAGCTCATCAACGGGACAGGGGGCCGAGCAGTACTTC. Protein product: CASSSTGQGAEQYF. Filled out from reference TRBV18 and TRBJ2-7, the complete variable domain reads NAGVMQNPRHLVRRRGQEARLRCSPMKGHSHVYWYRQLPEEGLKFMVYLQKENIIDESGMPKERFSAEFPKEGPSILRIQQVVRGDSAAYFCASSSTGQGAEQYFGPGTRLTVT.

V is TRBV30 and J is TRBJ2-3; D is uncertain. Germline CDR1 is GTSNPN and CDR2 is SVGIG (reference sequence). V was trimmed by 5 bases and J by 2 bases, leaving 17 bases between them. The CDR3 is 15 residues long. The CDR3, as DNA: TGTGCCTGGGGCTGGGCCGCTATAGCCACAGATACGCAGTATTTT. Protein sequence: CAWGWAAIATDTQYF.

This sequence joins TRBV5-1 and TRBJ2-2; 10 bases are shared with TRBD1. V was pared by 4 bases and J by 6 bases, with 12 bases of the junction left unmatched. From germline, CDR1 is SGHRS and CDR2 YFSETQ. This CDR3 is 17 amino acids long. CDR3 bases: TGCGCCAGCAGCACATACTTCACCGGGACAGGGGCCGGGGAGCTGTTTTTT. As protein: CASSTYFTGTGAGELFF.

The rearrangement uses TRBV6-1 and TRBJ2-6, with D unclear. Trimming removed 8 bases from V and 2 bases from J, with 7 bases in between. This CDR3 has 13 residues. Germline CDR1 reads MNHNS; CDR2 reads SASEGT. CDR3 coding DNA: TGTGCCAGCTACAGCCCTGGGGCCAACGTCCTGACTTTC. Residues: CASYSPGANVLTF.

The V gene is TRBV18, the J gene TRBJ1-1; D gene ambiguous. The CDR3 loop spans 14 amino acids. Germline CDR1 KGHSH, CDR2 LQKENI. V shed 2 bases and J shed 0 bases, with 7 bases lying between them. This chain's CDR3 is CASSPTIVNTEAFF. The CDR3, as DNA: TGTGCCAGCTCACCAACAATTGTGAACACTGAAGCTTTCTTT.

The rearrangement joins TRBV7-3 to TRBJ2-5; no definite D call. The CDR3 extends over 13 amino acids. Per the germline V gene, CDR1 is SGHTA and CDR2 is FQGTGA. V was cut by 3 bases and J by 2 bases, with 7 bases left in between. The CDR3 bases are TGTGCCAGCAGCTTGCAGCCACAAGAGACCCAGTACTTC. Protein: CASSLQPQETQYF. The variable domain in full, with the rest retrieved from reference TRBV7-3 and TRBJ2-5, is GAGVSQTPSNKVTEKGKYVELRCDPISGHTALYWYRQSLGQGPEFLIYFQGTGAADDSGLPNDRFFAVRPEGSVSTLKIQRTERGDSAVYLCASSLQPQETQYFGPGTRLLVL.

The chain carries TRBV7-9 and TRBJ2-3, with 7 bases that match TRBD1. Germline V gives CDR1 SEHNR, CDR2 FQNEAQ (reference sequence). V was clipped by 4 bases and J by 7 bases; unmatched bases: 11. This CDR3 is 15 amino acids long. This CDR3 reads CASSSPGQRENTQYF. CDR3 in DNA: TGTGCCAGCAGCTCTCCGGGACAGAGGGAGAATACGCAGTATTTT. The variable domain in full, completed from reference TRBV7-9 and TRBJ2-3, reads DTGVSQNPRHKITKRGQNVTFRCDPISEHNRLYWYRQTLGQGPEFLTYFQNEAQLEKSRLLSDRFSAERPKGSFSTLEIQRTEQGDSAMYLCASSSPGQRENTQYFGPGTRLTVL.

The CDR3 region has the DNA TGTGCCAGCAGCCCAGATATCCGCCGAGACAGCTACGAGCAGTACTTC. This encodes CASSPDIRRDSYEQYF. The chain uses TRBV7-2 and TRBJ2-7; a possible D gene is TRBD1 (5 bases). Trimming left V 5 bases short and J 3 bases short, with 20 bases between. The CDR3 has 16 residues. Germline lookup yields CDR1 SGHTA and CDR2 FQGNSA.

There are a few counts of this clone. The J gene is TRBJ2-7, the V gene TRBV25-1; TRBD1 might be the D (6 bases). This CDR3 has 16 residues. The germline CDR1 and CDR2 sequences are MGHDK and SYGVNS. Trimming stripped 6 bases from V and 2 bases from J, with 20 bases between. CDR3 protein: CASSPWSGTTAYEQYF. CDR3 DNA sequence: TGTGCCAGCAGCCCGTGGTCCGGGACAACCGCCTACGAGCAGTACTTC.

The V call is TRBV21-1, the J call TRBJ2-3; the DNA was not compared with TRBD2, the D call given in the table. TRBV21-1 is a known pseudogene. CDR3 length: 17 amino acids. CDR3 nucleotides: TGTGCCAGCAAGGACAGCGGGGGGGGAATGACCACAGATACGCAGTATTTT. Translating it yields CASKDSGGGMTTDTQYF.

The chain couples TRBV28 to TRBJ2-1; 7 bases are a match to TRBD1. The CDR3 length is 16 residues. The germline V gene has CDR1 MDHEN and CDR2 SYDVKM. Trimming removed 5 bases from V and 2 bases from J; junction bases left unmatched: 9. The CDR3 loop is CASSTRQGAAYNEQFF. The DNA for the CDR3 is TGTGCCAGCAGTACAAGACAGGGAGCAGCCTACAATGAGCAGTTCTTC.

The gene calls are TRBV28 and TRBJ2-7, with 7 bases identical to TRBD1. The CDR3 runs 16 residues. Trimming at V came to 5 bases and at J to 6 bases, leaving 16 bases not matched to a gene. From germline, CDR1 is MDHEN and CDR2 SYDVKM. CDR3 DNA: TGTGCCAGCAGTCCAAAAACGGACAGGCTCTTTAGCGAGCAGTACTTC. The encoded protein is CASSPKTDRLFSEQYF.

The chain couples TRBV6-1 to TRBJ2-1; TRBD2 agrees at 7 bases. This CDR3 is 14 amino acids long. CDR1 and CDR2 from the germline V gene are MNHNS and SASEGT. J lost 0 bases, V lost 6 bases, and 2 bases had no gene match. The CDR3 region is CASRRDYSYNEQFF. DNA of the CDR3: TGTGCCAGCAGGCGGGACTACTCCTACAATGAGCAGTTCTTC.

This clone is a singleton in its sample. The chain has TRBV5-8 and TRBJ1-4; 10 nucleotides line up with TRBD1. This CDR3 comprises 15 residues. Germline-derived CDR1 and CDR2 are SGHTS and YDEGEE. V was pared by 4 bases and J by 6 bases, with 6 bases of the junction left unmatched. CDR3 loop: CASSLSGTGDEKLFF. In nucleotides, the CDR3 is TGTGCCAGCAGCCTGTCCGGGACAGGGGATGAAAAACTGTTTTTT.

Written as DNA, the CDR3 is TGTGCCAGCTCGCCGGGACAGGTCTACGAGCAGTACTTC. It yields the protein CASSPGQVYEQYF. The chain couples TRBV18 to TRBJ2-7; TRBD1 aligns across 8 bases. Germline CDR1 KGHSH, CDR2 LQKENI. V lost 6 bases to trimming and J lost 3 bases; unmatched junction nucleotides: 4. The CDR3 is 13 amino acids.

Worth noting for this clone: The germline gene is not matched at one end of the junction; a read error may be the cause. The rearrangement links TRBV5-1 to TRBJ2-7; the match to TRBD1 covers 10 bases. The germline V gene has CDR1 SGHRS and CDR2 YFSETQ. CDR3 size: 15 residues. The CDR3 bases are TGTGCCAGCAGCTTGAAGGGACAGGGGCACTACGAGCAGTACTTC. As protein: CASSLKGQGHYEQYF.

V is TRBV10-3 and J is TRBJ1-2; D remains ambiguous. V lost 0 bases and J 0 bases, leaving 11 bases between the germline ends. There are 16 residues in the CDR3. Germline V lookup: CDR1 ENHRY, CDR2 SYGVKD. The CDR3 protein is CAISESAGNSNYGYTF. The CDR3 nucleotides are TGTGCCATCAGTGAGTCAGCCGGGAACTCTAACTATGGCTACACCTTC.

V gene TRBV5-6 combines with J gene TRBJ1-3; D perhaps matches TRBD1 (6 bases). V lost 1 base and J 6 bases, leaving 11 bases between the germline ends. The CDR3 is 14 residues long. Germline CDR1 SGHDT, CDR2 YYEEEE. The CDR3 loop is CASSLWTVKNTIYF. DNA for the CDR3: TGTGCCAGCAGCTTGTGGACAGTGAAAAACACCATATATTTT.

The V and J genes are TRBV5-6 and TRBJ1-2; 12 nucleotides line up with TRBD1. Germline values: CDR1 SGHDT, CDR2 YYEEEE. This CDR3 is 16 amino acids long. Germline trimming cut 2 bases from V and 8 bases from J; bases unmatched to any gene: 10. The CDR3 protein is CASSLGRDRGPYGYTF. DNA of the CDR3: TGTGCCAGCAGCTTAGGACGGGACAGGGGGCCCTACGGCTACACCTTC.

The CDR3 spells CASSFGASGVHEQYF. For the CDR3, the DNA is TGTGCCAGCAGCTTTGGGGCTAGCGGGGTCCACGAGCAGTACTTC. The rearrangement links TRBV7-2 to TRBJ2-7, with 9 bases matching TRBD2. The CDR3 length is 15 residues. The V and J ends lost 3 bases and 5 bases, in that order; junction bases with no gene match: 8. Germline CDR1 SGHTA, CDR2 FQGNSA.

The gene calls are TRBV21-1 and TRBJ1-5; the table's D call TRBD1 went unverified against the DNA. TRBV21-1 is listed as a pseudogene. CDR3 length equals 16 residues. The CDR3 region is CASSKDDRVIGSRTHF. The CDR3 nucleotides read TGTGCCAGCAGCAAAGATGACAGGGTAATCGGTAGTAGGACACATTTT.

In its sample, this clone was seen once. The V gene is TRBV19, the J gene TRBJ1-1; 8 nucleotides line up with TRBD1. The germline gives CDR1 LNHDA, CDR2 SQIVND (reference sequence). V trimming: 4 bases; J trimming: 1 base; junction bases outside the gene matches: 2. The CDR3 contains 14 residues. The CDR3 nucleotides read TGTGCCAGTAGTACAGACAGGGGGAACACTGAAGCTTTCTTT. Translating gives CASSTDRGNTEAFF.

The V and J genes are TRBV6-5 and TRBJ1-3, with unresolved D. Germline V gives CDR1 MNHEY, CDR2 SVGAGI. Trimming stripped 6 bases from V and 1 base from J, with 13 bases between. The CDR3 is 15 amino acids. The CDR3 coding sequence is TGTGCCAGCAGCGTCGGCGGAGTTTCTGGAAACACCATATATTTT. As protein: CASSVGGVSGNTIYF.

The chain is built from TRBV6-5 and TRBJ2-7, with a tentative D call TRBD1 (6 bases). This CDR3 has 12 residues. Germline values: CDR1 MNHEY, CDR2 SVGAGI. The V end lost 5 bases, the J end lost 4 bases, and 9 bases lay between the germline ends. For the CDR3, the DNA is TGTGCCAGCAGTCGGACAGAGTACGAGCAGTACTTC. Amino acids: CASSRTEYEQYF.